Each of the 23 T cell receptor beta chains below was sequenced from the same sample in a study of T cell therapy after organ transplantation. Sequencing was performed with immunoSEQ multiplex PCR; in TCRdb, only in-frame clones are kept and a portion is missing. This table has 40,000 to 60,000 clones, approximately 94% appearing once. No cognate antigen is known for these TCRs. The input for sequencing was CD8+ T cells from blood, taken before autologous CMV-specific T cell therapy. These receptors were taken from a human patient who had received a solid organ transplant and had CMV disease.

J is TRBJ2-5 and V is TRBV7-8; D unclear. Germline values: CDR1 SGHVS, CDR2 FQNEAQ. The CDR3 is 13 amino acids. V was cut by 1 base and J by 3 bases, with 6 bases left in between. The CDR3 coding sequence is TGTGCCAGCAGCTTAGGGGTGAAAGAGACCCAGTACTTC. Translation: CASSLGVKETQYF.

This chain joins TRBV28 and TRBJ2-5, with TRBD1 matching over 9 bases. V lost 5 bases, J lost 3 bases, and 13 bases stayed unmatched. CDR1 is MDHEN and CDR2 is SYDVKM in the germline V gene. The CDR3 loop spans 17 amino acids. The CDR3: CASSPTGQGPSKETQYF. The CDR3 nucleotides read TGTGCCAGCAGTCCCACGGGACAGGGACCCTCTAAAGAGACCCAGTACTTC. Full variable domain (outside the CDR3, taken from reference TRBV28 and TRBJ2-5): DVKVTQSSRYLVKRTGEKVFLECVQDMDHENMFWYRQDPGLGLRLIYFSYDVKMKEKGDIPEGYSVSREKKERFSLILESASTNQTSMYLCASSPTGQGPSKETQYFGPGTRLLVL.

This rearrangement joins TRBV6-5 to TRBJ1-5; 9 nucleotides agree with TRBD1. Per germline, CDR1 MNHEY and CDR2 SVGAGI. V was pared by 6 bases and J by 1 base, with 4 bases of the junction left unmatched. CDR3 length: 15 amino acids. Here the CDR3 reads CASRPTGGSNQPQHF. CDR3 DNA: TGTGCCAGCAGACCGACAGGGGGGAGCAATCAGCCCCAGCATTTT.

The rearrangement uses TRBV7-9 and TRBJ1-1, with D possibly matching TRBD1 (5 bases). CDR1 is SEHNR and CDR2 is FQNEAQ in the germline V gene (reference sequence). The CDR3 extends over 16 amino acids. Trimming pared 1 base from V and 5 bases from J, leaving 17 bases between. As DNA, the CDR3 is TGTGCCAGCAGCTTAGTAGCGAGGGCAGGGAGGACTGAAGCTTTCTTT. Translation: CASSLVARAGRTEAFF.

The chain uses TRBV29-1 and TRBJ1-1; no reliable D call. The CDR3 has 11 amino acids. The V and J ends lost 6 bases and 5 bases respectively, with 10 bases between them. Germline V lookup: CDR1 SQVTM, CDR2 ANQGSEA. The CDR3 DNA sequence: TGCAGCGTCGCTGTAGGAACTGAAGCTTTCTTT. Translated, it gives CSVAVGTEAFF.

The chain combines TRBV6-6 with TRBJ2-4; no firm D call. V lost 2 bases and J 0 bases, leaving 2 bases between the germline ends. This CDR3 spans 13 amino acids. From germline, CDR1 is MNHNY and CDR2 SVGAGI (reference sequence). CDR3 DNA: TGTGCCAGCAGTTACGGAGCCAAAAACATTCAGTACTTC. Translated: CASSYGAKNIQYF.

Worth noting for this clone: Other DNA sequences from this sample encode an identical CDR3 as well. The CDR3 reads CASSYSGGGYTF. CDR3 DNA: TGTGCCAGCAGTTACTCCGGCGGCGGCTACACCTTC. The J gene is TRBJ1-2, the V gene TRBV6-6; unclear D gene. The CDR3 sequence is 12 residues long. Germline V lookup: CDR1 MNHNY, CDR2 SVGAGI (reference sequence). The germline V and J ends were trimmed by 0 bases and 8 bases, with 7 bases remaining between them.

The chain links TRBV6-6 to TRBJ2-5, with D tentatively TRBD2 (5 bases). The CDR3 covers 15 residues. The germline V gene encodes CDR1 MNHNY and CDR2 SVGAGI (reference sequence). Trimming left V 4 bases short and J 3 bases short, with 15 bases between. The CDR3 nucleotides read TGTGCCAGCAGTTGGAGTAGTGAGGGCGAAGAGACCCAGTACTTC. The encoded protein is CASSWSSEGEETQYF.

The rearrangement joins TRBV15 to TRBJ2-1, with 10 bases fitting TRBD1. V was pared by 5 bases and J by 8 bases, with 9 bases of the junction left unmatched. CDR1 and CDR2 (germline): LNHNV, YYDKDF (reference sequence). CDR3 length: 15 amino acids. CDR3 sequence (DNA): TGTGCCACCAGCGACGCGGGGACAGGGGTCGATGAGCAGTTCTTC. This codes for CATSDAGTGVDEQFF.

CDR3 loop: CASSPPTGWGGELFF. The CDR3 DNA reads TGTGCCAGCAGTCCACCGACAGGGTGGGGGGGGGAGCTGTTTTTT. The rearrangement joins TRBV6-1 to TRBJ2-2, with TRBD1 matching 7 bases. After removal of 5 bases from V and 8 bases from J, the junction contained 11 bases not matched to a gene. The CDR3 consists of 15 residues. CDR1 MNHNS and CDR2 SASEGT come from the germline V gene.

CDR3 DNA: TGTGCCAGCAGTTACTTCGGGACTATTGGGAATGAGCAGTTCTTC. This encodes CASSYFGTIGNEQFF. The rearrangement joins TRBV6-5 to TRBJ2-1; 7 nucleotides line up with TRBD2. Germline V CDR1 and CDR2: MNHEY, SVGAGI. This CDR3 comprises 15 residues. V lost 1 base and J lost 7; bases outside the gene matches: 7.

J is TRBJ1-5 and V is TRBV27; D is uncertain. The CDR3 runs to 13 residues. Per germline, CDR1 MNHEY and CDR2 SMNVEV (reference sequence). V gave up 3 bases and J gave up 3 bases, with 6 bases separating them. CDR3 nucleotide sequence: TGTGCCAGCAGTTTCGCCGTCAATCAGCCCCAGCATTTT. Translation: CASSFAVNQPQHF.

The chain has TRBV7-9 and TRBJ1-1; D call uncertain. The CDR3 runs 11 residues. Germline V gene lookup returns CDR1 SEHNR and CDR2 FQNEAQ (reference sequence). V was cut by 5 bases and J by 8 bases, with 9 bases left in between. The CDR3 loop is CASSDAQEAFF. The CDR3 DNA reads TGTGCCAGCAGCGACGCGCAGGAAGCTTTCTTT.

Here the CDR3 DNA reads TGTGCCACCAGCAGAGTTGGGACAGGGAGTAGCACCGGGGAGCTGTTTTTT. This sequence encodes CATSRVGTGSSTGELFF. This chain links TRBV15 with TRBJ2-2, with 9 nucleotides matching TRBD1. The V gene's germline CDR1 is LNHNV and CDR2 YYDKDF (reference sequence). V was clipped by 1 base and J by 4 bases; unmatched bases: 7. The CDR3 contains 17 residues. The variable domain in full, with the rest retrieved from reference TRBV15 and TRBJ2-2, is DAMVIQNPRYQVTQFGKPVTLSCSQTLNHNVMYWYQQKSSQAPKLLFHYYDKDFNNEADTPDNFQSRRPNTSFCFLDIRSPGLGDTAMYLCATSRVGTGSSTGELFFGEGSRLTVL.

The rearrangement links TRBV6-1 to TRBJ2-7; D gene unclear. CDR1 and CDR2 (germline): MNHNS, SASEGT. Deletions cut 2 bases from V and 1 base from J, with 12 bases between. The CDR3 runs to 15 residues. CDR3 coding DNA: TGTGCCAGCAGTGAATTTGGGGAAAGGTCCTACGAGCAGTACTTC. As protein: CASSEFGERSYEQYF.

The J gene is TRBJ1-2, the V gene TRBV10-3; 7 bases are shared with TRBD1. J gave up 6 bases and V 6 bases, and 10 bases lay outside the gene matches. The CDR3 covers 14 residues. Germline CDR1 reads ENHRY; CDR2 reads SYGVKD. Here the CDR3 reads CAIRTETGVHGYTF. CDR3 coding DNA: TGTGCCATCAGGACTGAAACAGGGGTTCATGGCTACACCTTC.

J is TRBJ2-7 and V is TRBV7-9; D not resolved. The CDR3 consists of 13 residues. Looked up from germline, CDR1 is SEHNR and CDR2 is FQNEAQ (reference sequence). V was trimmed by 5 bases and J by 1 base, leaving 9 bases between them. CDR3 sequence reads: CASSPPASYEQYF. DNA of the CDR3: TGTGCCAGCAGCCCCCCGGCGTCCTACGAGCAGTACTTC. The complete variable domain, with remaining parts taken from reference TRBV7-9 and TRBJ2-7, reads DTGVSQNPRHKITKRGQNVTFRCDPISEHNRLYWYRQTLGQGPEFLTYFQNEAQLEKSRLLSDRFSAERPKGSFSTLEIQRTEQGDSAMYLCASSPPASYEQYFGPGTRLTVT.

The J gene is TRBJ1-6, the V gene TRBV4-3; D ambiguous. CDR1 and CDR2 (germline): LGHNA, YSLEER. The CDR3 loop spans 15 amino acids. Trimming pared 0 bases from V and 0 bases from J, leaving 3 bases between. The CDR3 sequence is CASSQESSYNSPLHF. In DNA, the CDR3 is TGCGCCAGCAGCCAAGAGAGCTCCTATAATTCACCCCTCCACTTT.

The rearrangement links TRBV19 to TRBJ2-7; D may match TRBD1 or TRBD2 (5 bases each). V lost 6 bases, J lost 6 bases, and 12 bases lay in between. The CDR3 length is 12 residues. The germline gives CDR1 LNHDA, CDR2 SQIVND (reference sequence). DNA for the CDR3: TGTGCCAGTAGGGCAGGGAGAACCGAGCAGTACTTC. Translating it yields CASRAGRTEQYF.

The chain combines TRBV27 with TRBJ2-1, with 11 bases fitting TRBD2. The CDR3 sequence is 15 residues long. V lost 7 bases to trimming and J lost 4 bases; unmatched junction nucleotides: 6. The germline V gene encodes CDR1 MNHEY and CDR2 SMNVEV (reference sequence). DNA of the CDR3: TGTGCCAGCAATTTCGGGACTAGCGGATACAATGAGCAGTTCTTC. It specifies CASNFGTSGYNEQFF.

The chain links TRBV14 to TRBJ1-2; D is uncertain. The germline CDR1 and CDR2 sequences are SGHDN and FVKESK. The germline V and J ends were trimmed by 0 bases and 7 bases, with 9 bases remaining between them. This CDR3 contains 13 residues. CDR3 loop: CASSQDRRSGYTF. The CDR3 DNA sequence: TGTGCCAGCAGCCAAGATCGTAGGTCTGGCTACACCTTC.

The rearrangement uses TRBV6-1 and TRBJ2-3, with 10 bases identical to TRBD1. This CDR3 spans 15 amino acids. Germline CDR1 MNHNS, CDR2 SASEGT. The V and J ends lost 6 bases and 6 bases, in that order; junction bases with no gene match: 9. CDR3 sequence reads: CASRSGQGEADTQYF. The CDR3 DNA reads TGTGCCAGCAGGAGCGGACAGGGGGAAGCTGATACGCAGTATTTT.

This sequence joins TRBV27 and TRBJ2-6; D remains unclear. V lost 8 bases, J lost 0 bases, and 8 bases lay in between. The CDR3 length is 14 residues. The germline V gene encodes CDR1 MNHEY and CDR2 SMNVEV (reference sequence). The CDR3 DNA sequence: TGTGCCAGCGGAGCAAGCTCTGGGGCCAACGTCCTGACTTTC. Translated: CASGASSGANVLTF.